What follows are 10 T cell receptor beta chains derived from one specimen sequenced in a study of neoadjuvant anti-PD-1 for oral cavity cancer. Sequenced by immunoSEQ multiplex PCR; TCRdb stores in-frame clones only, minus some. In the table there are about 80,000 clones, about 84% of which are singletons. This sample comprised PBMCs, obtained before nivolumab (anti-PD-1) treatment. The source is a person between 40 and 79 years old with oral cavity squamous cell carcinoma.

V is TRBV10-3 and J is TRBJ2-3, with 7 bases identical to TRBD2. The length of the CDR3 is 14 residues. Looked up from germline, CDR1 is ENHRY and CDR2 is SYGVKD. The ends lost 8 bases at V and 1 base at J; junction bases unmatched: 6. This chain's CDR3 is CAIWGGEGTDTQYF. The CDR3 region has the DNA TGTGCCATCTGGGGGGGGGAGGGCACAGATACGCAGTATTTT.

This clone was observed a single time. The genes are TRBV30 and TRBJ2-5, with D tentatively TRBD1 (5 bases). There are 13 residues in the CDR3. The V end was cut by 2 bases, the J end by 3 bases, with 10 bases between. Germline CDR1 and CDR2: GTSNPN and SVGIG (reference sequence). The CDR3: CAWSMQGKETQYF. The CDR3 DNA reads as TGTGCCTGGAGTATGCAGGGTAAAGAGACCCAGTACTTC.

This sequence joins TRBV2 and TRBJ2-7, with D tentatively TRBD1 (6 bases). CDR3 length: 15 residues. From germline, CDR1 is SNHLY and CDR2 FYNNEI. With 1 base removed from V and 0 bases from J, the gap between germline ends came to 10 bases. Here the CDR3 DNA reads TGTGCCAGCAGTGAAGGTTGGGACACCTCCTACGAGCAGTACTTC. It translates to CASSEGWDTSYEQYF.

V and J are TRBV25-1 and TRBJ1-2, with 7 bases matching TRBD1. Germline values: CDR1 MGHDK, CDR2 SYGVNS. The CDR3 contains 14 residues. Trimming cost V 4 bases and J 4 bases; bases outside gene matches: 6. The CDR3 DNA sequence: TGTGCCAGCAGTGTCTCGACAGGGACCTATGGCTACACCTTC. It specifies CASSVSTGTYGYTF.

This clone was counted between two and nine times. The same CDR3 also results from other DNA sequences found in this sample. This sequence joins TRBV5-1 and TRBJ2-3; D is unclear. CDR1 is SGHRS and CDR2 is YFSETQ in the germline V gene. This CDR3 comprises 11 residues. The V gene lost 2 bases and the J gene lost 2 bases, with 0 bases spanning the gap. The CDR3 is CASSFTDTQYF. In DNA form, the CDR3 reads TGCGCCAGCAGCTTCACAGATACGCAGTATTTT.

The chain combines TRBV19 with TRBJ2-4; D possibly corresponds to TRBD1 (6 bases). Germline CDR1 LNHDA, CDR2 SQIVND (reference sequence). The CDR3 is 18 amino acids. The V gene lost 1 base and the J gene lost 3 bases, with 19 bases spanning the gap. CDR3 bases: TGTGCCAGTAGTATAGCTCCCCTTTGGTTCAGGGGCAAAAACATTCAGTACTTC. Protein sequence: CASSIAPLWFRGKNIQYF.

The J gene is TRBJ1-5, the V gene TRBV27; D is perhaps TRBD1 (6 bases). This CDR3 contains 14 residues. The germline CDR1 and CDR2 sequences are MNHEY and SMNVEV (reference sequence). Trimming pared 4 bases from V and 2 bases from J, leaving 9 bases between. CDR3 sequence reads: CASSSPGGNQPQHF. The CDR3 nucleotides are TGTGCCAGCAGTTCCCCAGGGGGCAATCAGCCCCAGCATTTT.

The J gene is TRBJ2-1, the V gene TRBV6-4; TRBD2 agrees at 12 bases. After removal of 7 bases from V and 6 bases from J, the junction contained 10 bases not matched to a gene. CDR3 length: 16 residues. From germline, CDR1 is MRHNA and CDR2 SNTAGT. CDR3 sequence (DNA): TGTGCCAGCACCGCACTAGCGGGAGGTTCGGGCAATGAGCAGTTCTTC. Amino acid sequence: CASTALAGGSGNEQFF.

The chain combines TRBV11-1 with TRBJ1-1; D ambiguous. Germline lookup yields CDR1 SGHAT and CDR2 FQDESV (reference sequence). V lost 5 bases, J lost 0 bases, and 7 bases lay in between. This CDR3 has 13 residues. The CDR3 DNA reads TGTGCCAGCAGCGGGCGGATGAACACTGAAGCTTTCTTT. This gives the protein CASSGRMNTEAFF.

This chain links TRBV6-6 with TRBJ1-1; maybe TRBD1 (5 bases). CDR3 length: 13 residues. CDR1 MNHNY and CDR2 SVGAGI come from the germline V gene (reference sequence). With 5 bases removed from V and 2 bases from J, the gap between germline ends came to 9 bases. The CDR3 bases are TGTGCCAGCAGTGCCCAGGGTAACACTGAAGCTTTCTTT. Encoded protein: CASSAQGNTEAFF.